The TCR beta chain under discussion was sequenced for a study of PD-L1 blockade in urothelial cancer. Study information: The patients first took atezolizumab in about 2014, receiving 1,200 mg intravenously every 3 weeks. Patients had undergone 0 to 3 prior chemotherapy regimens. Analysis of the blood was performed 3 weeks (second dose) and 6 weeks after treatment start.

The time point: peripheral blood 6 weeks after treatment start. The length of the CDR3 is 14 residues. With 5 bases removed from V and 4 bases from J, the gap between germline ends came to 13 bases. Germline values: CDR1 SGHRS, CDR2 YFSETQ. A remark on this clone: Its antigen is unidentified.

Method: immunoSEQ multiplex PCR; TCRdb's copy keeps in-frame clones and lacks some. The sample lists 50,000 to 60,000 clones; more than 75% were seen once. Study-level findings and limits: Pretreatment blood TCR clonality under the median forecast improved survival.

This clonotype was obtained from a man in his 60s with urothelial cancer. Sequences were derived from PBMCs, sampled around atezolizumab (anti-PD-L1) treatment. The rearrangement links TRBV5-1 to TRBJ2-1; D is undetermined. The DNA of the CDR3 is TGCGCCAGCAGGTTTCTACCTTCTTACAATGAGCAGTTCTTC. It is translated as CASRFLPSYNEQFF.